This TCR beta chain was documented in a study of beta chain features in type 1 diabetes. This clone came up a few times. TCRB transcripts that were expressed got sequenced, as all of the isolated RNA had been reverse transcribed. Data came from immunoSEQ multiplex PCR; TCRdb stores just in-frame clones and leaves some out. The profile shows some 500,000 clones, roughly 10% of them singletons. This CDR3 is 15 amino acids long. Germline lookup yields CDR1 SGDLS and CDR2 YYNGEE. With V trimmed by 3 bases and J by 4 bases, 5 bases remained unmatched. Sequencing was carried out using naive CD4+ T cells from blood. The source of this sequence is a woman aged 18-29 years in good health. The J gene is TRBJ2-3, the V gene TRBV9, with 10 bases identical to TRBD2. CDR3 DNA sequence: TGTGCCAGCAGCGCCCGGACTAGCGGTGCAGATACGCAGTATTTT. This sequence encodes CASSARTSGADTQYF. Combining the CDR3 with reference TRBV9 and TRBJ2-3 gives the whole variable domain DSGVTQTPKHLITATGQRVTLRCSPRSGDLSVYWYQQSLDQGLQFLIQYYNGEERAKGNILERFSAQQFPDLHSELNLSSLELGDSALYFCASSARTSGADTQYFGPGTRLTVL.